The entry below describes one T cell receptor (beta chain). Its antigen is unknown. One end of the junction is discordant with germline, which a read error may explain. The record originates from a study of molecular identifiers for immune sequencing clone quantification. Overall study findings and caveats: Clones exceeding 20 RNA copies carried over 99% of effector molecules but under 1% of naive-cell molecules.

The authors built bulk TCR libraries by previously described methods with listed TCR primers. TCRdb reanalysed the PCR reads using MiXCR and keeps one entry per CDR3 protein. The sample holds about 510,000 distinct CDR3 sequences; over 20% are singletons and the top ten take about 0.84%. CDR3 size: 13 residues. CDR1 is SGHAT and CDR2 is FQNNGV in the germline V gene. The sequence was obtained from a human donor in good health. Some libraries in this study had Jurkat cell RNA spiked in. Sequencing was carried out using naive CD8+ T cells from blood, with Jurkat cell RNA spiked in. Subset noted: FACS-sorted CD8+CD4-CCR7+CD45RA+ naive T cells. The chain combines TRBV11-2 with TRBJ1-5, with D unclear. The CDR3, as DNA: TGTGCCAGCAGCTTAGGCAGGAATCGGCCCCAGCATTTT. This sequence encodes CASSLGRNRPQHF.